This TCR beta chain was observed in a study of blood T cell repertoires in COVID-19. Study background: From the United States, Italy and Spain came samples of acute and convalescent COVID-19. The analysed material was cDNA or gDNA that came from T cells, B-cell-depleted T cells, or PBMCs.

Germline-derived CDR1 and CDR2 are SQVTM and ANQGSEA. V gave up 1 base and J gave up 11 bases, with 17 bases separating them. The CDR3 totals 13 residues. Participants were aged roughly 18 to 95 years, lived in 20 to 30 US areas, and enrolled virtually. Allocation to cohorts depended on clinical history reported by the participants. Here immunoSEQ multiplex PCR was the method, and the copy in TCRdb shows in-frame clones only, minus some. The sample shows approximately 290,000 clones, 80% to 90% of them seen only once. Source material: PBMCs or T cells enriched from blood (not recorded which). This TCR came from a woman aged 25-40 years who had recovered from COVID-19. V is TRBV29-1 and J is TRBJ1-1; D is unresolved. CDR3 bases: TGCAGCGTTGAAGCATCTCGGACGGGGAGGGCTTTCTTT. Protein product: CSVEASRTGRAFF.